The 31 T cell receptor beta chains presented below share a single source sample, sequenced in a study of cytomegalovirus exposure and HLA in healthy donors. Researchers ran the PCR with 60 Vbeta and 13 Jbeta primers. The data were produced by immunoSEQ multiplex PCR, yet TCRdb's version contains in-frame clones alone and is incomplete. The repertoire includes 95,000 to 100,000 clones, about 74% of them detected once, and approximately 15% sits in the top ten. The sequenced material came from PBMCs. These receptors originate from a man aged 55-75 years in good health and CMV-seropositive.

The V and J genes are TRBV5-6 and TRBJ1-2; 7 bases match TRBD1. Germline V gives CDR1 SGHDT, CDR2 YYEEEE. Trimming at V came to 5 bases and at J to 5 bases, leaving 12 bases not matched to a gene. This CDR3 is built from 15 residues. This CDR3 reads CASRSQGVGLYGYTF. The CDR3, as DNA: TGTGCCAGCAGGTCTCAGGGGGTAGGACTTTATGGCTACACCTTC.

The chain carries TRBV27 and TRBJ1-1, with D uncertain. This CDR3 is built from 13 residues. Germline lookup yields CDR1 MNHEY and CDR2 SMNVEV (reference sequence). Trimming took off 2 bases at V and 0 bases at J, with 4 bases between the two ends. The CDR3 is CASSLVVNTEAFF. The DNA of the CDR3 is TGTGCCAGCAGTTTAGTAGTGAACACTGAAGCTTTCTTT.

The CDR3 region is CASSLTSPTDTQYF. CDR3 DNA: TGTGCCAGCAGCCTGACTAGCCCCACAGATACGCAGTATTTT. The rearrangement links TRBV7-9 to TRBJ2-3; TRBD2 matches 7 bases. Germline assignment: CDR1 SEHNR and CDR2 FQNEAQ (reference sequence). The CDR3 is made up of 14 amino acids. J gave up 2 bases and V 5 bases, and 4 bases lay outside the gene matches.

V is TRBV4-1 and J is TRBJ2-7; 7 nucleotides match TRBD1. Germline values: CDR1 MGHRA, CDR2 YSYEKL. V trimming: 8 bases; J trimming: 0 bases; junction bases outside the gene matches: 4. CDR3 length: 13 amino acids. DNA of the CDR3: TGCGCCAGCGGGACAGCGAGCTCCTACGAGCAGTACTTC. It is translated as CASGTASSYEQYF.

The rearrangement joins TRBV5-4 to TRBJ1-2; 8 positions match TRBD1. The V gene's germline CDR1 is SGHNT and CDR2 YYREEE (reference sequence). Trimming took 1 base from V and 7 from J; bases not matched to a gene: 9. CDR3 length: 15 residues. In DNA, the CDR3 is TGTGCCAGCAGCTTGCCTCAGGGGGCCGTGTCTGGCTACACCTTC. Residues: CASSLPQGAVSGYTF.

The rearrangement links TRBV19 to TRBJ1-5; D might be TRBD1 (5 bases). The CDR3 length is 18 residues. With 3 bases removed from V and 3 bases from J, the gap between germline ends came to 21 bases. Germline loops: CDR1 LNHDA, CDR2 SQIVND (reference sequence). The chain's CDR3 is CASSIPRGRNKDNQPQHF. The DNA of the CDR3 is TGTGCCAGTAGTATCCCCCGGGGGAGAAATAAGGACAATCAGCCCCAGCATTTT.

About this clone: Additional DNA sequences in this sample encode the identical CDR3. The chain links TRBV6-5 to TRBJ1-4; D is undetermined. Germline V gene sequence: CDR1 MNHEY, CDR2 SVGAGI. V was clipped by 4 bases and J by 5 bases, with 17 bases between them. This CDR3 contains 16 residues. CDR3 sequence (DNA): TGTGCCAGCAGTTGGAGTCGAGGGATCGGGAATGAAAAACTGTTTTTT. The encoded protein is CASSWSRGIGNEKLFF.

A word on this clone: Relative to the germline gene, one junction end is altered; a read error may explain this. This chain links TRBV10-3 with TRBJ1-3; D ambiguous. The CDR3 contains 15 residues. Germline values: CDR1 ENHRY, CDR2 SYGVKD. CDR3 coding DNA: TGTGCCATCAGTGAGGTGGCAGACTCTGGAAGCACCATATATTTT. Translated, it gives CAISEVADSGSTIYF.

V is TRBV5-6 and J is TRBJ1-4, with TRBD1 matching 7 bases. Trimming took 4 bases from V and 0 from J; bases not matched to a gene: 12. Germline V lookup: CDR1 SGHDT, CDR2 YYEEEE. CDR3 size: 18 residues. CDR3 protein: CASSARTGVLATNEKLFF. In DNA form, the CDR3 reads TGTGCCAGCAGCGCCAGGACAGGTGTCCTTGCAACTAATGAAAAACTGTTTTTT.

The chain recombines TRBV6-5 with TRBJ1-1; maybe TRBD1 (6 bases). Looked up from germline, CDR1 is MNHEY and CDR2 is SVGAGI. V gave up 6 bases and J gave up 0 bases, with 8 bases separating them. This CDR3 has 13 amino acids. CDR3 region: CASRQGLNTEAFF. CDR3 nucleotide sequence: TGTGCCAGCAGACAGGGACTGAACACTGAAGCTTTCTTT.

This rearrangement joins TRBV2 to TRBJ1-5; D not resolved. V lost 3 bases and J 0 bases, leaving 9 bases between the germline ends. Germline values: CDR1 SNHLY, CDR2 FYNNEI. The CDR3 length is 15 residues. CDR3 DNA sequence: TGTGCCAGCAGTGAGAGGCGGTATAGCAATCAGCCCCAGCATTTT. Translated, it gives CASSERRYSNQPQHF.

CDR3 nucleotide sequence: TGTGCCAGCAGTGAAGCTAAAGGAGTCGGGTCTTTCTTT. Translated, it gives CASSEAKGVGSFF. The chain links TRBV6-1 to TRBJ1-1; D not resolved. V lost 0 bases and J lost 12, with 14 bases in between. Germline V gene data show CDR1 as MNHNS and CDR2 as SASEGT. This CDR3 is 13 amino acids long.

The gene calls are TRBV9 and TRBJ1-2; TRBD1 aligns across 10 bases. CDR1 SGDLS and CDR2 YYNGEE come from the germline V gene. J was trimmed by 3 bases and V by 3 bases; bases with no gene match: 20. The CDR3 loop spans 20 amino acids. The chain's CDR3 is CASSEGALRQGAIEYYGYTF. The DNA for the CDR3 is TGTGCCAGCAGCGAGGGGGCCCTTCGACAGGGGGCTATTGAATACTATGGCTACACCTTC.

The V call is TRBV10-3, the J call TRBJ2-5; D remains ambiguous. V shed 3 bases and J shed 3 bases, with 2 bases lying between them. In germline, CDR1 is ENHRY, CDR2 SYGVKD. There are 11 residues in the CDR3. CDR3 in DNA: TGTGCCATCAGTGACGAAGAGACCCAGTACTTC. It translates to CAISDEETQYF.

The chain joins TRBV14 to TRBJ1-1; 7 nucleotides align to TRBD1. The CDR3 extends over 17 amino acids. Losses at the gene ends were 2 bases for V and 0 bases for J; bases not matched to a gene: 9. CDR1 and CDR2 (germline): SGHDN, FVKESK. As DNA, the CDR3 is TGTGCCAGCAGCCAACTAGAACAGGGGTGGTTGAACACTGAAGCTTTCTTT. Amino acid sequence: CASSQLEQGWLNTEAFF. The full variable domain, rest sourced from reference TRBV14 and TRBJ1-1, is EAGVTQFPSHSVIEKGQTVTLRCDPISGHDNLYWYRRVMGKEIKFLLHFVKESKQDESGMPNNRFLAERTGGTYSTLKVQPAELEDSGVYFCASSQLEQGWLNTEAFFGQGTRLTVV.

The chain uses TRBV4-3 and TRBJ1-6; TRBD1 matches at 10 bases. The CDR3 contains 15 residues. Germline V lookup: CDR1 LGHNA, CDR2 YSLEER. V dropped 8 bases and J dropped 7; count of bases not matched to a gene: 8. CDR3 DNA sequence: TGCGCCAGCCGGGACAGGGGAATATCGAATTCACCCCTCCACTTT. This codes for CASRDRGISNSPLHF.

There are a few counts of this clone. J is TRBJ2-2 and V is TRBV10-3, with a tentative D call TRBD1 (5 bases). The CDR3 is made up of 12 amino acids. Germline lookup yields CDR1 ENHRY and CDR2 SYGVKD. The germline V and J ends were trimmed by 10 bases and 6 bases, with 12 bases remaining between them. The CDR3 loop reads CATRQSAGELFF. CDR3 DNA: TGTGCCACCCGACAGTCCGCCGGGGAGCTGTTTTTT.

The V gene is TRBV7-6, the J gene TRBJ1-5, with 9 bases aligning to TRBD1. In germline, CDR1 is SGHVS, CDR2 FNYEAQ. V gave up 0 bases and J gave up 3 bases; unmatched junction bases: 3. There are 16 residues in the CDR3. The CDR3 region is CASSLAAQGANQPQHF. Written as DNA, the CDR3 is TGTGCCAGCAGCTTAGCCGCACAGGGGGCCAATCAGCCCCAGCATTTT.

The chain carries TRBV18 and TRBJ2-1, with D possibly TRBD2 on 5 matching bases. The V end lost 2 bases, the J end lost 5 bases, and 10 bases lay between the germline ends. Germline values: CDR1 KGHSH, CDR2 LQKENI. This CDR3 has 14 residues. CDR3 nucleotides: TGTGCCAGCTCACCAGAGGGCCACAACAATGAGCAGTTCTTC. This encodes CASSPEGHNNEQFF.

The rearrangement links TRBV11-2 to TRBJ1-5; D not resolved. Germline CDR1 and CDR2: SGHAT and FQNNGV. V lost 0 bases and J lost 7, with 7 bases in between. This CDR3 is built from 13 residues. CDR3 region: CASSLEGWQPQHF. CDR3 coding DNA: TGTGCCAGCAGCTTAGAGGGCTGGCAGCCCCAGCATTTT.

The V and J genes are TRBV6-5 and TRBJ2-3; the D gene is possibly TRBD1 (5 bases). This CDR3 spans 15 amino acids. The V end was cut by 0 bases, the J end by 2 bases, with 9 bases between. Per the germline V gene, CDR1 is MNHEY and CDR2 is SVGAGI. The CDR3: CASSYSAGSTDTQYF. The CDR3 DNA is TGTGCCAGCAGTTACTCGGCAGGGTCCACAGATACGCAGTATTTT.

This clone has only a few counts. The chain joins TRBV7-2 to TRBJ2-5; a weak D match, TRBD2 (6 bases). Germline assignment: CDR1 SGHTA and CDR2 FQGNSA. Trimming stripped 5 bases from V and 4 bases from J, with 14 bases between. This CDR3 spans 14 amino acids. Here the CDR3 DNA reads TGTGCCAGCAGCCTTCGGGGTAGCGGAGAGACCCAGTACTTC. Its protein product is CASSLRGSGETQYF. Full variable domain (outside the CDR3, taken from reference TRBV7-2 and TRBJ2-5): GAGVSQSPSNKVTEKGKDVELRCDPISGHTALYWYRQSLGQGLEFLIYFQGNSAPDKSGLPSDRFSAERTGGSVSTLTIQRTQQEDSAVYLCASSLRGSGETQYFGPGTRLLVL.

This chain uses TRBV9 with TRBJ2-3; a possible D gene is TRBD1 (5 bases). The germline gives CDR1 SGDLS, CDR2 YYNGEE. Trimming pared 0 bases from V and 5 bases from J, leaving 7 bases between. This CDR3 is built from 13 residues. CDR3 sequence (DNA): TGTGCCAGCAGCGTAGGTCAGGGAGATACGCAGTATTTT. It is translated as CASSVGQGDTQYF.

The rearrangement links TRBV7-2 to TRBJ1-2, with 10 bases that match TRBD1. V lost 6 bases, J lost 2 bases, and 6 bases stayed unmatched. The CDR3 sequence is 15 residues long. Germline loops: CDR1 SGHTA, CDR2 FQGNSA. CDR3 amino acids: CASRPRQGANYGYTF. The CDR3 DNA follows: TGTGCCAGCAGGCCTAGACAGGGGGCGAACTATGGCTACACCTTC.

The chain combines TRBV7-9 with TRBJ2-7, with a possible D match to TRBD1 (5 bases). From germline, CDR1 is SEHNR and CDR2 FQNEAQ (reference sequence). The CDR3 sequence is 12 residues long. The V end was cut by 5 bases, the J end by 3 bases, with 8 bases between. CDR3 nucleotides: TGTGCCAGCAGCCAGGGCAGCTACGAGCAGTACTTC. Translation gives CASSQGSYEQYF.

This clone was found a few times. The rearrangement uses TRBV28 and TRBJ1-5; the match to TRBD1 covers 10 bases. CDR1 MDHEN and CDR2 SYDVKM come from the germline V gene. After removal of 4 bases from V and 8 bases from J, the junction contained 11 bases not matched to a gene. This CDR3 comprises 16 residues. CDR3 DNA sequence: TGTGCCAGCAGTTCTCCGGGACAGGGGAACGCCGAGCCCCAGCATTTT. Translated: CASSSPGQGNAEPQHF. Together with reference TRBV28 and TRBJ1-5, the CDR3 gives the full variable domain: DVKVTQSSRYLVKRTGEKVFLECVQDMDHENMFWYRQDPGLGLRLIYFSYDVKMKEKGDIPEGYSVSREKKERFSLILESASTNQTSMYLCASSSPGQGNAEPQHFGDGTRLSIL.

The chain is built from TRBV29-1 and TRBJ2-2; D gene ambiguous. With 7 bases removed from V and 1 base from J, the gap between germline ends came to 7 bases. CDR1 is SQVTM, CDR2 ANQGSEA, per germline. CDR3 length: 12 amino acids. For the CDR3, the DNA is TGCAGCGGCGGATTGAACACCGGGGAGCTGTTTTTT. This translates into CSGGLNTGELFF.

This clone was observed a handful of times. The chain has TRBV4-3 and TRBJ1-4; 7 nucleotides agree with TRBD1. Germline-derived CDR1 and CDR2 are LGHNA and YSLEER. V trimming: 4 bases; J trimming: 0 bases; junction bases outside the gene matches: 2. This CDR3 has 15 residues. In DNA form, the CDR3 reads TGCGCCAGCAGCCGGACAGGCCCAACTAATGAAAAACTGTTTTTT. Translated, it gives CASSRTGPTNEKLFF.

This chain links TRBV9 with TRBJ1-1; D might be TRBD1 (6 bases). Looked up from germline, CDR1 is SGDLS and CDR2 is YYNGEE. This CDR3 comprises 14 residues. V lost 0 bases and J 4 bases, leaving 10 bases between the germline ends. Written as DNA, the CDR3 is TGTGCCAGCAGCGTAGGGGGGCTGGGCACTGAAGCTTTCTTT. Translated: CASSVGGLGTEAFF.

The chain has TRBV6-6 and TRBJ1-1; D not certain. Trimming took off 6 bases at V and 1 base at J, with 9 bases between the two ends. The germline gives CDR1 MNHNY, CDR2 SVGAGI (reference sequence). There are 13 residues in the CDR3. The CDR3 coding sequence is TGTGCCAGCAGGCGGGGAGGGAACACTGAAGCTTTCTTT. This sequence encodes CASRRGGNTEAFF.

The chain links TRBV30 to TRBJ1-1, with D maybe TRBD1 (5 bases). The CDR3 totals 11 residues. Germline CDR1 GTSNPN, CDR2 SVGIG (reference sequence). V was shortened by 4 bases and J by 8 bases, with 11 bases between the two germline ends. The CDR3 here is CAWKERGEAFF. The CDR3 nucleotides read TGTGCCTGGAAAGAGCGGGGGGAAGCTTTCTTT.